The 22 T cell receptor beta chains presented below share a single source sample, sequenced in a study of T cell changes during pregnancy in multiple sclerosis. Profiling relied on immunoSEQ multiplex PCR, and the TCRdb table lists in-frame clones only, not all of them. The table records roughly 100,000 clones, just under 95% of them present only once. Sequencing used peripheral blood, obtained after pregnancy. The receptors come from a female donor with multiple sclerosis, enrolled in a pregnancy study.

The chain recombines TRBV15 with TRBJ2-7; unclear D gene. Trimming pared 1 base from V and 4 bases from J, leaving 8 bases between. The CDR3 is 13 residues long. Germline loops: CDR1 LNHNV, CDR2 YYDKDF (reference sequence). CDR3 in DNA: TGTGCCACCAGCAGAGGGTCAGGATACGAGCAGTACTTC. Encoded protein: CATSRGSGYEQYF.

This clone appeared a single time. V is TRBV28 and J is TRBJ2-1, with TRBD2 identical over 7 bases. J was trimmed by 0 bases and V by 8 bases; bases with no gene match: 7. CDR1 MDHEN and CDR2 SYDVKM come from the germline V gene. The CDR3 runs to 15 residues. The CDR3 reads CASGNGGSSYNEQFF. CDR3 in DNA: TGTGCCAGCGGGAACGGCGGGAGCTCCTACAATGAGCAGTTCTTC.

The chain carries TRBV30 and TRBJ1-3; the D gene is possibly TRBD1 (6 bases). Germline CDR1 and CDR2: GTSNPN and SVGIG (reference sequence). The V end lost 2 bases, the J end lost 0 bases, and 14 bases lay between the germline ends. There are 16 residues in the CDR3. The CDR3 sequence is CAWSTQGFGSGNTIYF. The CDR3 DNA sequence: TGTGCCTGGAGTACTCAGGGGTTCGGCTCTGGAAACACCATATATTTT.

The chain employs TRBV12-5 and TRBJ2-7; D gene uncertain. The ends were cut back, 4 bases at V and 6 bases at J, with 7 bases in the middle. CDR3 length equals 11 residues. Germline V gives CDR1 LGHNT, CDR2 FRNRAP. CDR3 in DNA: TGTGCTAGTGGTTCGTTGGCCGAGCAGTACTTC. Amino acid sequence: CASGSLAEQYF.

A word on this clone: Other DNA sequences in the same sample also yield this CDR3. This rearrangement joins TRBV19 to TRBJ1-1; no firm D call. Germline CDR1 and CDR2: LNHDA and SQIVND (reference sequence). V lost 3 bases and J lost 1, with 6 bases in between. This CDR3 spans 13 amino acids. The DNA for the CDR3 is TGTGCCAGTAGTATCGGAGGGAACACTGAAGCTTTCTTT. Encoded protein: CASSIGGNTEAFF.

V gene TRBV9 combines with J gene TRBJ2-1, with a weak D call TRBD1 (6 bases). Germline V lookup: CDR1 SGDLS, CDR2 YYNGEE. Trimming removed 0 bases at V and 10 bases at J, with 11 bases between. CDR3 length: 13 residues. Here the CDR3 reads CASSVATDREQFF. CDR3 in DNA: TGTGCCAGCAGCGTAGCTACCGACAGGGAGCAGTTCTTC.

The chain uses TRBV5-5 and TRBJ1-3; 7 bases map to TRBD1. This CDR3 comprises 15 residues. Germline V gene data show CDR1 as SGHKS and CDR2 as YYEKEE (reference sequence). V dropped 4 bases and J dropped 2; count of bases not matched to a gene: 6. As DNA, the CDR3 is TGTGCCAGCAGCCCTAACAGGGGAGCTGGAAACACCATATATTTT. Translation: CASSPNRGAGNTIYF.

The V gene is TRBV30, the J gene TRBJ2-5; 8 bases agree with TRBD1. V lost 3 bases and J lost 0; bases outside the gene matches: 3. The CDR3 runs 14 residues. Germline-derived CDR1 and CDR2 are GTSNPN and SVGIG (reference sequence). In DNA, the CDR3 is TGTGCCTGGAGCCGGACAGGGTACCAAGAGACCCAGTACTTC. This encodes CAWSRTGYQETQYF.

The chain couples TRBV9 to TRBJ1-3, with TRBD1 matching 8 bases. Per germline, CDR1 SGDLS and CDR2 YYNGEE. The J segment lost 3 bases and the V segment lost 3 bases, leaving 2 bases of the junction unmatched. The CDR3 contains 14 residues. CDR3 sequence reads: CASSDDRGGNTIYF. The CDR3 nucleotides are TGTGCCAGCAGCGACGACAGGGGTGGAAACACCATATATTTT.

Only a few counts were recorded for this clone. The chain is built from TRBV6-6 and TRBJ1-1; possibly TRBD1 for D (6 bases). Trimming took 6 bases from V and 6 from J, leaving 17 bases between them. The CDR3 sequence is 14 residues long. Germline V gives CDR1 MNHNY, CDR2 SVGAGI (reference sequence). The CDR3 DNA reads TGTGCCAGCAGATACCGGGACATTTCATCTGAAGCTTTCTTT. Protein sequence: CASRYRDISSEAFF.

The CDR3 DNA follows: TGCAGTGGTCGGGGGGACACTGAAGCTTTCTTT. Its protein is CSGRGDTEAFF. V gene TRBV20-1 combines with J gene TRBJ1-1, with D perhaps matching TRBD1 (5 bases). The V gene lost 7 bases and the J gene lost 3 bases, with 9 bases spanning the gap. Germline-derived CDR1 and CDR2 are DFQATT and SNEGSKA (reference sequence). The CDR3 contains 11 residues.

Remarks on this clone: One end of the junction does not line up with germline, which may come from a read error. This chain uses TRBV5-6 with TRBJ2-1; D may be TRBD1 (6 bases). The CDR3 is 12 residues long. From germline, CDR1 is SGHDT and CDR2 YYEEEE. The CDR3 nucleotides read TGTGCCAGCAGCCCGAACGGGGACAAACAAGTCTTC. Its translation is CASSPNGDKQVF.

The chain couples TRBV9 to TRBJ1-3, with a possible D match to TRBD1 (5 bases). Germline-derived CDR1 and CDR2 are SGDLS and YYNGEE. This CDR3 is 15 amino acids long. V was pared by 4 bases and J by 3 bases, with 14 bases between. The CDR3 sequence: CASSRAGGYGNTIYF. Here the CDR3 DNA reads TGTGCCAGCAGCCGAGCGGGGGGGTATGGAAACACCATATATTTT.

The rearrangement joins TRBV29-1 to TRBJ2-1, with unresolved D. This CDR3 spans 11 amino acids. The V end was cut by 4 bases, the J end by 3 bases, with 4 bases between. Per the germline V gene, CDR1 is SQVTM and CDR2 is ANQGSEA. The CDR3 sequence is CSVASYNEQFF. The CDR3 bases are TGCAGCGTTGCTAGCTACAATGAGCAGTTCTTC.

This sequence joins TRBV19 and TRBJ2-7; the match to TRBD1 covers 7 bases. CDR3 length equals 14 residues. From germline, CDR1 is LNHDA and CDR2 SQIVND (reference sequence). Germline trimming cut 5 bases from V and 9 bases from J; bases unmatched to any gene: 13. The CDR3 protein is CASSPLGQGVGQYF. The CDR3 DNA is TGTGCCAGTAGTCCCCTGGGGCAGGGGGTCGGGCAGTACTTC.

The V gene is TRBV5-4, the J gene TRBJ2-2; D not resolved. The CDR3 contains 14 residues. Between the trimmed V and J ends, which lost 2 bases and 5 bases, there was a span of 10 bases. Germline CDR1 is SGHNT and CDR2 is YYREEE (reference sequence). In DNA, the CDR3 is TGTGCCAGCAGCTTTGGCTACGGGACCGGGGAGCTGTTTTTT. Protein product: CASSFGYGTGELFF.

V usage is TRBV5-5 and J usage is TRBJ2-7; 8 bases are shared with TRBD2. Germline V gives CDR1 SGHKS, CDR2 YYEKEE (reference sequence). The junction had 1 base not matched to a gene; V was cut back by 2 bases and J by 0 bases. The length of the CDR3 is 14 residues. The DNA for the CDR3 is TGTGCCAGCAGCTTAGCGGGGGACTCCTACGAGCAGTACTTC. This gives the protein CASSLAGDSYEQYF.

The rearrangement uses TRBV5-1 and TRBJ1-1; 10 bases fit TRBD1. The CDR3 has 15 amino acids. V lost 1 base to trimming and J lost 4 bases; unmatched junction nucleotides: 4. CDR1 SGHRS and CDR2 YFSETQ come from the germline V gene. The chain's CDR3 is CASSLMTGGGTEAFF. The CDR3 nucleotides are TGCGCCAGCAGCTTGATGACAGGGGGCGGCACTGAAGCTTTCTTT. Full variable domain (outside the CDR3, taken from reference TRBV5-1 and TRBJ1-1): KAGVTQTPRYLIKTRGQQVTLSCSPISGHRSVSWYQQTPGQGLQFLFEYFSETQRNKGNFPGRFSGRQFSNSRSEMNVSTLELGDSALYLCASSLMTGGGTEAFFGQGTRLTVV.

The CDR3: CAITLASESGTGGNTEAFF. The CDR3, as DNA: TGTGCCATCACCTTAGCCAGCGAATCCGGGACAGGGGGGAACACTGAAGCTTTCTTT. V usage is TRBV10-3 and J usage is TRBJ1-1, with 11 bases matching TRBD1. The CDR3 sequence is 19 residues long. The germline V gene has CDR1 ENHRY and CDR2 SYGVKD. Trimming cost V 7 bases and J 1 base; bases outside gene matches: 17.

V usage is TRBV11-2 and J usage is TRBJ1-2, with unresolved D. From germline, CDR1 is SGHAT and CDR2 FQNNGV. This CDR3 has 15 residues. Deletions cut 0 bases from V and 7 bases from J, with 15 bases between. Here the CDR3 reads CASSLDLAPGGGYTF. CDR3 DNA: TGTGCCAGCAGCTTAGATTTGGCCCCCGGAGGTGGCTACACCTTC.

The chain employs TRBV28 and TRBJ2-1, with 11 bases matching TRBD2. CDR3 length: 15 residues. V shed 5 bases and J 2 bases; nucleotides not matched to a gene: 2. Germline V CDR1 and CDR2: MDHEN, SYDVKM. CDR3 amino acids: CASSLLAGAYNEQFF. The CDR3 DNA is TGTGCCAGCAGTCTACTAGCGGGAGCCTACAATGAGCAGTTCTTC.

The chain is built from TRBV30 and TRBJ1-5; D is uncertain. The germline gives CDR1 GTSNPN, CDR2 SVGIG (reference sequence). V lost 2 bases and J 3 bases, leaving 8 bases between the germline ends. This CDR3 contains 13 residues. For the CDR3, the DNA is TGTGCCTGGAGTCTAGGAACCAATCAGCCCCAGCATTTT. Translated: CAWSLGTNQPQHF. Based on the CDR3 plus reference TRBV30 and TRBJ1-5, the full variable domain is SQTIHQWPATLVQPVGSPLSLECTVEGTSNPNLYWYRQAAGRGLQLLFYSVGIGQISSEVPQNLSASRPQDRQFILSSKKLLLSDSGFYLCAWSLGTNQPQHFGDGTRLSIL.